This T cell receptor (beta chain) emerged from a study of shared T cell receptors in the human thymus. A few counts support this clone. Trimming cost V 0 bases and J 1 base, with 3 bases left between them. CDR3 length equals 13 residues. The germline CDR1 and CDR2 sequences are SGHTA and FQGNSA. Only in-frame clones appear in the TCRdb table, and some are missing; sequencing was by immunoSEQ multiplex PCR. The table has hundreds of thousands of clones, 88% seen once. These data were likewise used in another study, on human thymus T cells. As reported in that work: Corrective cardiac surgery supplied the resected thymus tissue. Blood and thymic repertoires both appeared biased in V and J gene usage.

The chain uses TRBV7-2 and TRBJ2-5, with unresolved D. Source material: thymocytes. The TCR was taken from a boy in the first two years of life with a congenital heart defect. In nucleotides, the CDR3 is TGTGCCAGCAGCTTAGCGGCCCAAGAGACCCAGTACTTC. Translating gives CASSLAAQETQYF.